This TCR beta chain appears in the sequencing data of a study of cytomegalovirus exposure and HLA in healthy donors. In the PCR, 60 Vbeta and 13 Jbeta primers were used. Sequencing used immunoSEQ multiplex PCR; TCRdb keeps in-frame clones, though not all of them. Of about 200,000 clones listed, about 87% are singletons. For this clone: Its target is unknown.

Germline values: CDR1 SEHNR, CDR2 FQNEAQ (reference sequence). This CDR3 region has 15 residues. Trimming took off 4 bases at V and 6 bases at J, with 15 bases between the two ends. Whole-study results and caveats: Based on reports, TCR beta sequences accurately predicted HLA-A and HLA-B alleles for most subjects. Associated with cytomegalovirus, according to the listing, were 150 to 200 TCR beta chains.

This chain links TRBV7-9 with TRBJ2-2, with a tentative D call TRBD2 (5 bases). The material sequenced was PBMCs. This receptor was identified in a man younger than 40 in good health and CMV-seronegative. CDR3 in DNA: TGTGCCAGCAGCTCACCCTGGGAGTCCGCCGGGGAGCTGTTTTTT. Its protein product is CASSSPWESAGELFF.